What follows are 3 T cell receptor beta chains derived from one specimen sequenced in a study of CD8 T cells in ankylosing spondylitis. General study findings and limits: Apparently characteristic of ankylosing spondylitis blood was a TCR beta motif (about 8 highly homologous variants).

What these receptors recognize is not known. MiXCR, run by TCRdb on the 5' RACE reads, gives a single entry per CDR3 protein. The table has 200,000 to 250,000 distinct CDR3 sequences, approximately 16% seen once; the top ten hold about 39%. The sample comprised blood, either unsorted or a sorted T cell fraction (not recorded which). These receptor sequences come from a male donor with ankylosing spondylitis.

This clonotype showed up many times. This chain links TRBV20-1 with TRBJ2-5; 7 bases agree with TRBD2. Germline V gives CDR1 DFQATT, CDR2 SNEGSKA (reference sequence). V shed 0 bases, J shed 4 bases, and the junction held 11 bases outside the gene matches. CDR3 length: 16 amino acids. The CDR3 loop reads CSARDFSGFHVETQYF. The CDR3 DNA reads TGCAGTGCTAGAGATTTTAGCGGGTTTCATGTAGAGACCCAGTACTTC.

The chain carries TRBV5-6 and TRBJ2-1, with 7 bases matching TRBD1. Germline assignment: CDR1 SGHDT and CDR2 YYEEEE. The junction had 16 bases not matched to a gene; V was cut back by 4 bases and J by 12 bases. The CDR3 is 15 residues long. CDR3 loop: CASSKTTGTRSPQFF. The CDR3 DNA is TGTGCCAGCAGCAAGACGACAGGGACCAGATCGCCGCAGTTCTTC.

J is TRBJ2-1 and V is TRBV29-1; 7 nucleotides align to TRBD1. The V gene's germline CDR1 is SQVTM and CDR2 ANQGSEA. The V segment lost 6 bases and the J segment 2 bases; nucleotides outside the gene matches: 13. The CDR3 runs 16 residues. This CDR3 is CSVLTIGDRAYNEQFF. DNA of the CDR3: TGCAGCGTCCTCACGATCGGCGACAGGGCCTACAATGAGCAGTTCTTC.